Here is one TCR beta chain with its context. These data are taken from a study of blood T cell repertoires in COVID-19. Study-wide context: The samples span acute and convalescent COVID-19 from the United States, Italy and Spain. Sources were T cells, B-cell-depleted T cells, or PBMCs; the material itself was cDNA or gDNA.

As processed by the authors: Reference gene primer amplification gave estimated nucleated cell counts. Profiling relied on immunoSEQ multiplex PCR, and the TCRdb table lists in-frame clones only, not all of them. V, J and clone size derive from that table, while D and trimming were established from the DNA sequence. The sample carries 60,000 to 80,000 clones, 70% to 90% recorded once. The origin of this receptor is a man aged 50 to 60 with acute or convalescent COVID-19. The sample taken for sequencing was peripheral blood.

CDR3 in amino acids: CASSWTSEGLEQFF. As DNA, the CDR3 is TGCGCCAGTTCCTGGACTAGCGAAGGACTTGAGCAGTTCTTC. V is TRBV5-1 and J is TRBJ2-1; TRBD2 agrees at 9 bases. The CDR3 is made up of 14 amino acids. V trimming: 8 bases; J trimming: 9 bases; junction bases outside the gene matches: 12. Germline CDR1 and CDR2: SGHRS and YFSETQ.